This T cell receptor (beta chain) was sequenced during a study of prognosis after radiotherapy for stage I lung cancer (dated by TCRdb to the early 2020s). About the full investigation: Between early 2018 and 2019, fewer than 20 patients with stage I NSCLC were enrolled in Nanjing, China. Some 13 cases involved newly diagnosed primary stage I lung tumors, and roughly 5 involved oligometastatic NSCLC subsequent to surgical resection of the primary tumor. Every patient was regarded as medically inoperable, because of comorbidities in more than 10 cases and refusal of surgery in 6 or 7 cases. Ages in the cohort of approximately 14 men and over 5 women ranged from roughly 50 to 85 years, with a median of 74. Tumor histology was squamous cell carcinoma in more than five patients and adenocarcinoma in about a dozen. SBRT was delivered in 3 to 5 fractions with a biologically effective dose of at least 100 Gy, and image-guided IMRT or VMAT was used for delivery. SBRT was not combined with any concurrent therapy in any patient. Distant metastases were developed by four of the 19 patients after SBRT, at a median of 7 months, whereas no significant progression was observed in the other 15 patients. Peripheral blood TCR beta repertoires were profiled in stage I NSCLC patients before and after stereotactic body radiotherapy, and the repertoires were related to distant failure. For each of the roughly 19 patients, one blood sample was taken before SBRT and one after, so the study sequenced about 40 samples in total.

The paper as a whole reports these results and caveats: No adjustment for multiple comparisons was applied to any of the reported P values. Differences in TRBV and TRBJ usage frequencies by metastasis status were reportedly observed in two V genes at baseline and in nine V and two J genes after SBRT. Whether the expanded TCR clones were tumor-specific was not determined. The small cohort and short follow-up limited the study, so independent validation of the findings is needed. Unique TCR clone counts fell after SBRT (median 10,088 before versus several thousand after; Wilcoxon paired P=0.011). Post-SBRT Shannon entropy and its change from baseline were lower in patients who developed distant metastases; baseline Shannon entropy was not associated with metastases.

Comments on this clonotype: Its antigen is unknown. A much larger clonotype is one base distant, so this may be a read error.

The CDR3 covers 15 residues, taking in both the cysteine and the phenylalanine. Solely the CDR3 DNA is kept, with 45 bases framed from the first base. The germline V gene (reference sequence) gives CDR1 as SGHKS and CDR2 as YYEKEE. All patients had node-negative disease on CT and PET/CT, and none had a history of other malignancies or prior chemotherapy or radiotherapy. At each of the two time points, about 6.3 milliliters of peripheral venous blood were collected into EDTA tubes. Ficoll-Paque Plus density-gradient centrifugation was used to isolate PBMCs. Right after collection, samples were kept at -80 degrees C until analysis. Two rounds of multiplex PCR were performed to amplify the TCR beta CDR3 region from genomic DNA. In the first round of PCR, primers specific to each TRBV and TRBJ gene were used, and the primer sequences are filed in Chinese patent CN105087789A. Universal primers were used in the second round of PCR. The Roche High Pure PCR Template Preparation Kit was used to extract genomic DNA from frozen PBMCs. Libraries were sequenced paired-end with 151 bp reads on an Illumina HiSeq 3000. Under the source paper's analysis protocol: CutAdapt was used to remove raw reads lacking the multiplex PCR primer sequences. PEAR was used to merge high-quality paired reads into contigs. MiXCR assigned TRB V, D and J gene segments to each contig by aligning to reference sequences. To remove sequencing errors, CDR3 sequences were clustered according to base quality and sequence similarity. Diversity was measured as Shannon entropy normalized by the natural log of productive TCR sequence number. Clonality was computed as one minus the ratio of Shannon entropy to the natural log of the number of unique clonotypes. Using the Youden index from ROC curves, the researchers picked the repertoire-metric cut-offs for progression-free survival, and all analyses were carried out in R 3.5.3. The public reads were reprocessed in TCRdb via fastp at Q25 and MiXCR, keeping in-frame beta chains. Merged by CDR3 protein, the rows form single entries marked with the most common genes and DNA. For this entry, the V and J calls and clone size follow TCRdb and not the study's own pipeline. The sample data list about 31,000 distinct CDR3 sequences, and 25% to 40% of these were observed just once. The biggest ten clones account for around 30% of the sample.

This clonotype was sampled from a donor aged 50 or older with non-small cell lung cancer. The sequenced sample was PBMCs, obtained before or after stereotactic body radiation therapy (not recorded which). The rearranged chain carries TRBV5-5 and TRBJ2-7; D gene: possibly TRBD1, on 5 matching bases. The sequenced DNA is TGTGCCAGCAGCTTGTTTTCCCCAGGGATATACGATCAGTACTTC. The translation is CASSLFSPGIYDQYF.